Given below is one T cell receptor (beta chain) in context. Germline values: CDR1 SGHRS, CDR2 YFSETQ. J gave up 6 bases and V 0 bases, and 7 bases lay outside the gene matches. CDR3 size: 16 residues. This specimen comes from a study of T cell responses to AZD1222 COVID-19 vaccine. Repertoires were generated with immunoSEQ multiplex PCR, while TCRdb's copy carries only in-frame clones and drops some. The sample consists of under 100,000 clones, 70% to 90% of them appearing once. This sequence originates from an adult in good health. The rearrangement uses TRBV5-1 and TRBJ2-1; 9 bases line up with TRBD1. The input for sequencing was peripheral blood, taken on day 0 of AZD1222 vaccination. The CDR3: CASSLAGTGTFNEQFF. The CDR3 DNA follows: TGCGCCAGCAGCTTGGCCGGGACAGGGACATTCAATGAGCAGTTCTTC.